One TCR beta chain is described in this entry. This entry belongs to a study of cytomegalovirus exposure and HLA in healthy donors. Study background: The 120 validation repertoires matched the 500 to 750 first-cohort repertoires in platform, a later analysis reported.

Looked up from germline, CDR1 is SGHTA and CDR2 is FQGNSA. After removal of 4 bases from V and 0 bases from J, the junction contained 6 bases not matched to a gene. The CDR3 covers 15 residues. Sequencing was performed with immunoSEQ multiplex PCR; in TCRdb, only in-frame clones are kept and a portion is missing. The sample has under 95,000 clones, 94% seen once. The sequence came from a woman between 18 and 29 years old in good health and CMV-seronegative. The sequenced sample consisted of PBMCs. The V and J genes are TRBV7-2 and TRBJ2-7; the match to TRBD2 covers 7 bases. DNA for the CDR3: TGTGCCAGCAGCTCAAGCGGGGCTAGCTCCTACGAGCAGTACTTC. Its protein product is CASSSSGASSYEQYF.